This T cell receptor (beta chain) was captured by sequencing in a study of human T cells and chemical hapten exposure. V was shortened by 5 bases and J by 2 bases, with 10 bases between the two germline ends. The CDR3 loop spans 13 amino acids. Germline V gene sequence: CDR1 SGHDT, CDR2 YYEEEE. The library tagged individual cDNA molecules with unique molecular identifiers. Original processing notes: Per sample, the median was around 100,000 TCRs, with values from approximately 25,000 to 650,000. MiXCR, run by TCRdb on the RACE reads, gives a single entry per CDR3 protein. TCRdb's processing, not the study's, gives the V and J calls here. The sample holds 250,000 or so distinct CDR3 sequences, around 7% seen once. This clonotype was found a few times. Specified time point: pre-sensitization, week 0. Treatment denoted: therapeutic diphenylcyclopropenone sensitization with weekly scalp DPC. Non-pregnant alopecia patients aged 18 to 70, suitable for DPC therapy.

The chain uses TRBV5-6 and TRBJ2-5, with unresolved D. The sample here was whole blood, taken in connection with sensitization to the hapten diphenylcyclopropenone (DPC). The TCR sequence derives from a man aged 18 to 30 with alopecia areata. Some clones in this sample may be carry-over from other donors' samples. The CDR3 bases are TGTGCCAGCAGGGCCTACAGTCAAGAGACCCAGTACTTC. Residues: CASRAYSQETQYF.